A selection of T cell receptor beta chains follows, all from one sample in a study of T cell changes during pregnancy in multiple sclerosis. Libraries were prepared by immunoSEQ multiplex PCR; TCRdb keeps only in-frame clonotypes and omits some of them. The sample has around 96,000 clones; around 93% are singletons. The sequences come from peripheral blood, collected in the first trimester of pregnancy. The source of these receptors is a female donor with multiple sclerosis, enrolled in a pregnancy study. The CDR3 runs from the conserved cysteine through the conserved F or W. The order of the fields is J gene, V gene, D gene, clone size, CDR3 protein, CDR3 DNA. A D gene is named only where the DNA matches it firmly. Size is stated for part of the rows, as once, few or many counts, or as a class when the clone is expanded.

J gene: TRBJ1-4; V gene: TRBV13; D gene: TRBD1; clone size: once; CDR3 protein: CASSSGTGSNEKLFF; CDR3 DNA: TGTGCCAGCAGCTCCGGGACAGGGAGTAATGAAAAACTGTTTTTT
J gene: TRBJ2-3; V gene: TRBV6-4; D gene: TRBD1; clone size: -; CDR3 protein: CASSDGTGADTQYF; CDR3 DNA: TGTGCCAGCAGTGACGGGACAGGGGCAGATACGCAGTATTTT
J gene: TRBJ1-2; V gene: TRBV29-1; D gene: TRBD1; clone size: -; CDR3 protein: CSARLDRAEGYTF; CDR3 DNA: TGCAGCGCTCGTTTGGACAGGGCTGAAGGCTACACCTTC
J gene: TRBJ1-1; V gene: TRBV6-5; D gene: -; clone size: -; CDR3 protein: CASSYTGHSFF; CDR3 DNA: TGTGCCAGCAGTTACACAGGGCACAGTTTCTTT
J gene: TRBJ2-2; V gene: TRBV27; D gene: TRBD1; clone size: -; CDR3 protein: CASSPGQGFTGELFF; CDR3 DNA: TGTGCCAGCAGCCCGGGACAGGGTTTTACCGGGGAGCTGTTTTTT
J gene: TRBJ1-2; V gene: TRBV5-1; D gene: TRBD1; clone size: -; CDR3 protein: CASSLDSGTAYGYTF; CDR3 DNA: TGCGCCAGCAGCTTGGATTCCGGGACAGCCTATGGCTACACCTTC
J gene: TRBJ2-7; V gene: TRBV15; D gene: -; clone size: -; CDR3 protein: CATSREVGEQYF; CDR3 DNA: TGTGCCACCAGCAGAGAAGTCGGCGAGCAGTACTTC
J gene: TRBJ2-1; V gene: TRBV6-5; D gene: -; clone size: -; CDR3 protein: CASSVGVSSYNEQFF; CDR3 DNA: TGTGCCAGCAGTGTGGGAGTTAGTTCATACAATGAGCAGTTCTTC
J gene: TRBJ2-1; V gene: TRBV18; D gene: -; clone size: once; CDR3 protein: CASSPSRNEQFF; CDR3 DNA: TGTGCCAGCTCACCATCCCGCAATGAGCAGTTCTTC
J gene: TRBJ1-2; V gene: TRBV7-9; D gene: -; clone size: -; CDR3 protein: CASSLEETFYGYTF; CDR3 DNA: TGTGCCAGCAGCTTAGAAGAGACATTCTATGGCTACACCTTC
J gene: TRBJ1-4; V gene: TRBV9; D gene: -; clone size: -; CDR3 protein: CASSATRGSHEKLFF; CDR3 DNA: TGTGCCAGCAGCGCCACGAGGGGGTCCCATGAAAAACTGTTTTTT
J gene: TRBJ2-1; V gene: TRBV6-4; D gene: TRBD2; clone size: -; CDR3 protein: CASRTSGGAYNEQFF; CDR3 DNA: TGTGCCAGCAGAACCAGCGGGGGGGCCTACAATGAGCAGTTCTTC
J gene: TRBJ2-3; V gene: TRBV7-3; D gene: TRBD2; clone size: -; CDR3 protein: CASSLTSGYTDTQYF; CDR3 DNA: TGTGCCAGCAGCTTGACTAGCGGCTACACAGATACGCAGTATTTT
J gene: TRBJ2-3; V gene: TRBV11-2; D gene: TRBD2; clone size: -; CDR3 protein: CASSLDQRGVSSTDTQYF; CDR3 DNA: TGTGCCAGCAGCTTAGATCAGCGGGGGGTTTCTAGCACAGATACGCAGTATTTT
J gene: TRBJ2-5; V gene: TRBV10-3; D gene: TRBD2; clone size: -; CDR3 protein: CAIGTSGGGTQETQYF; CDR3 DNA: TGTGCCATCGGGACTAGCGGGGGGGGAACACAAGAGACCCAGTACTTC
J gene: TRBJ1-5; V gene: TRBV5-4; D gene: -; clone size: -; CDR3 protein: CASSLAQGPKHF; CDR3 DNA: TGTGCCAGCAGCTTGGCCCAGGGTCCCAAGCATTTT
J gene: TRBJ1-6; V gene: TRBV6-5; D gene: -; clone size: -; CDR3 protein: CASSYFQGQENSPLHF; CDR3 DNA: TGTGCCAGCAGTTACTTTCAGGGGCAGGAGAATTCACCCCTCCACTTT
J gene: TRBJ1-5; V gene: TRBV6-6; D gene: -; clone size: -; CDR3 protein: CASSYSTQGTNQPQHF; CDR3 DNA: TGTGCCAGCAGTTACTCGACCCAGGGGACCAATCAGCCCCAGCATTTT
J gene: TRBJ2-7; V gene: TRBV6-1; D gene: -; clone size: -; CDR3 protein: CASSVRRGQSYEQYF; CDR3 DNA: TGTGCCAGCAGTGTTCGGAGAGGACAGAGCTACGAGCAGTACTTC
J gene: TRBJ1-1; V gene: TRBV7-9; D gene: -; clone size: -; CDR3 protein: CASTLNTEAFF; CDR3 DNA: TGTGCCAGCACCTTGAACACTGAAGCTTTCTTT